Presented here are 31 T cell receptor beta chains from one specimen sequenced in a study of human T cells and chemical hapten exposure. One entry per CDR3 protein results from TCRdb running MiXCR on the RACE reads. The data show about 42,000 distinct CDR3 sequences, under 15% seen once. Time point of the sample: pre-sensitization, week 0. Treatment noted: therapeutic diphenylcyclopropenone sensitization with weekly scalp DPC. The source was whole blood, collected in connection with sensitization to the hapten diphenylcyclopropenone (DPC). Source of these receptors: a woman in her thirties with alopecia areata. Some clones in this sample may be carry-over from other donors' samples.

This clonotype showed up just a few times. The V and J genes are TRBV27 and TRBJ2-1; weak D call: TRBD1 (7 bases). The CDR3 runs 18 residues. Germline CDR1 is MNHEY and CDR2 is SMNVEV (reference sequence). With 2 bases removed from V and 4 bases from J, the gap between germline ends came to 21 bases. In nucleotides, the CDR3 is TGTGCCAGCAGTTTAGTAGTTATGGCAGGGGGGATTTACAATGAGCAGTTCTTC. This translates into CASSLVVMAGGIYNEQFF.

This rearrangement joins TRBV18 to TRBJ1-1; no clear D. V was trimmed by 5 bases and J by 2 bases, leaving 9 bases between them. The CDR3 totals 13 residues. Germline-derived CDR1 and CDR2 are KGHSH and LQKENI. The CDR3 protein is CASSNGENTEAFF. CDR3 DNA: TGTGCCAGCTCAAATGGGGAAAACACTGAAGCTTTCTTT.

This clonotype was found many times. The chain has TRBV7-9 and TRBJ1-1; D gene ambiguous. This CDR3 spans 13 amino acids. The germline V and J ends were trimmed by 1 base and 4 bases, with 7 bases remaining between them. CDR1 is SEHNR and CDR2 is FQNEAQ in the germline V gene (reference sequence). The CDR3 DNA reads TGTGCCAGCAGCTTAGTCATGGGCACTGAAGCTTTCTTT. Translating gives CASSLVMGTEAFF.

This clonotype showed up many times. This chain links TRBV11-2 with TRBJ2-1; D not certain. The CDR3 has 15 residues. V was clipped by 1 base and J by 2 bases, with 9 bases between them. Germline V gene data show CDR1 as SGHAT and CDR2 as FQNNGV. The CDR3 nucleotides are TGTGCCAGCAGCTTAGGAGGATCCCCCTACAATGAGCAGTTCTTC. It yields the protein CASSLGGSPYNEQFF.

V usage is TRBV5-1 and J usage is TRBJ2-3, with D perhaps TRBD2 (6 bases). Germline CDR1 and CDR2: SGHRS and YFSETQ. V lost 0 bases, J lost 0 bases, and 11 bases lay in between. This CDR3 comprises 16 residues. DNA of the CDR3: TGCGCCAGCAGCTTGGGGCTAGCGCATAGCACAGATACGCAGTATTTT. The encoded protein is CASSLGLAHSTDTQYF.

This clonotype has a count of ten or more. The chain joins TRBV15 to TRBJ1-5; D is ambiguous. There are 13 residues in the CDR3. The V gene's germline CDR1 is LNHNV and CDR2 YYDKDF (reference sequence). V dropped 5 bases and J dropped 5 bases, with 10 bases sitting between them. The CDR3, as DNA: TGTGCCACCAGCGTAGACACCCATCAGCCCCAGCATTTT. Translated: CATSVDTHQPQHF.

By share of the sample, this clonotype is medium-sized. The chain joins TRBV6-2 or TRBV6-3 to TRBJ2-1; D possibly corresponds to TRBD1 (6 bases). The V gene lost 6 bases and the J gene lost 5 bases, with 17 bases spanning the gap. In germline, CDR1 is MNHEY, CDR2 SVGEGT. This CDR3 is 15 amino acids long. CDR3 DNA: TGTGCCAGCAGGGGGGCCCTGGGGGCCGACAATGAGCAGTTCTTC. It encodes CASRGALGADNEQFF.

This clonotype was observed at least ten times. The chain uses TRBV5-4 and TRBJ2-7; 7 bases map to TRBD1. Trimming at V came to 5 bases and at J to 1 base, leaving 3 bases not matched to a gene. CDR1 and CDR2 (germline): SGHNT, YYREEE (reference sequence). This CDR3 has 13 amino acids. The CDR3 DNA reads TGTGCCAGCAGTTCGGGACAGTCCTACGAGCAGTACTTC. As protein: CASSSGQSYEQYF.

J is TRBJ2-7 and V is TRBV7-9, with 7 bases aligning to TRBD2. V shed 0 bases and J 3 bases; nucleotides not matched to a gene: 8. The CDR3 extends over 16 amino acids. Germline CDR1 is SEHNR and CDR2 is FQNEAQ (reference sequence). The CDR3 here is CASSLAGGSGIYEQYF. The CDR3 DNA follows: TGTGCCAGCAGCTTAGCAGGCGGGAGCGGGATCTACGAGCAGTACTTC.

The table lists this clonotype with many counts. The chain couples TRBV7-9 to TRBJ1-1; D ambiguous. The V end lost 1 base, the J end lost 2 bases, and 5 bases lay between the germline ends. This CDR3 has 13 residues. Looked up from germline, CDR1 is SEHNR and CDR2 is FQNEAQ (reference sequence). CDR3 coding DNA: TGTGCCAGCAGCTTAGGGGATAACACTGAAGCTTTCTTT. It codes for CASSLGDNTEAFF.

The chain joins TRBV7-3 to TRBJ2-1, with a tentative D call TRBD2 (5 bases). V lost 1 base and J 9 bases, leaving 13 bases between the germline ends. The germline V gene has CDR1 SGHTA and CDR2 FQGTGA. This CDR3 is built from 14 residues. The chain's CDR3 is CASSLKSGMVEQFF. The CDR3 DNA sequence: TGTGCCAGCAGCTTAAAGAGCGGAATGGTTGAGCAGTTCTTC.

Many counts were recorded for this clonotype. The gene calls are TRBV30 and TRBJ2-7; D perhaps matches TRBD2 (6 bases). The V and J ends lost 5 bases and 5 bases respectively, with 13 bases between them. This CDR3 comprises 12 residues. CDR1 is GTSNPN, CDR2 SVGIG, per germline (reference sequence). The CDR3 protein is CAWLQLAHEQYF. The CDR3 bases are TGTGCCTGGCTCCAACTAGCTCACGAGCAGTACTTC.

The CDR3 DNA sequence: TGTGCCACCAGCAGAGGGGGAGAGGGATTAAACACTGAAGCTTTCTTT. Translating it yields CATSRGGEGLNTEAFF. The chain employs TRBV15 and TRBJ1-1; D remains ambiguous. V shed 1 base and J shed 2 bases, with 14 bases lying between them. CDR1 and CDR2 (germline): LNHNV, YYDKDF (reference sequence). This CDR3 region has 16 residues.

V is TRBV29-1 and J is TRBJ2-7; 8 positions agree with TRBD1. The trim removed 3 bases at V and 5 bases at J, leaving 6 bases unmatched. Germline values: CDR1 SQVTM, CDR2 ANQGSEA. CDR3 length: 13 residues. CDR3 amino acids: CSVERQGADEQYF. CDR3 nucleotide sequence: TGCAGCGTTGAGAGGCAGGGGGCGGACGAGCAGTACTTC.

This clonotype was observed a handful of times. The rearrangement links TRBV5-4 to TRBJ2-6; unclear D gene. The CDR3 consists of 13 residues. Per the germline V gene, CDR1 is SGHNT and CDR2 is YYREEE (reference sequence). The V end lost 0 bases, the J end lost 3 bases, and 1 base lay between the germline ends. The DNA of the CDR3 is TGTGCCAGCAGCTTGGTTGGGGCCAACGTCCTGACTTTC. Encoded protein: CASSLVGANVLTF. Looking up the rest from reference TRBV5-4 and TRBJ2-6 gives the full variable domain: ETGVTQSPTHLIKTRGQQVTLRCSSQSGHNTVSWYQQALGQGPQFIFQYYREEENGRGNFPPRFSGLQFPNYSSELNVNALELDDSALYLCASSLVGANVLTFGAGSRLTVL.

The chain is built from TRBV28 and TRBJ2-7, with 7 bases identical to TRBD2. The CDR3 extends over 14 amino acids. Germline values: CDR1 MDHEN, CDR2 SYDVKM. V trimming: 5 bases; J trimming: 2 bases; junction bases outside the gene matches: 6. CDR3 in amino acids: CASSLSSGTYEQYF. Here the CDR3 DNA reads TGTGCCAGCAGTCTTTCTAGCGGAACCTACGAGCAGTACTTC.

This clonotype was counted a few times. The CDR3 DNA reads TGTGCCAGCAGCTGGGGACTAGCGGCGAACACCGGGGAGCTGTTTTTT. This translates into CASSWGLAANTGELFF. The chain combines TRBV7-8 with TRBJ2-2, with 11 positions matching TRBD2. V lost 4 bases to trimming and J lost 0 bases; unmatched junction nucleotides: 1. The CDR3 is 16 amino acids. The V gene's germline CDR1 is SGHVS and CDR2 FQNEAQ.

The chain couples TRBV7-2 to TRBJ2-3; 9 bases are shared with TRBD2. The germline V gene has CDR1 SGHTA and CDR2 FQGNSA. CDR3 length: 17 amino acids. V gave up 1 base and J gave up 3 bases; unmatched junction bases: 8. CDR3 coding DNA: TGTGCCAGCAGCTTAGGGGGTAGCGGGAGTTGGACAGATACGCAGTATTTT. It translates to CASSLGGSGSWTDTQYF.

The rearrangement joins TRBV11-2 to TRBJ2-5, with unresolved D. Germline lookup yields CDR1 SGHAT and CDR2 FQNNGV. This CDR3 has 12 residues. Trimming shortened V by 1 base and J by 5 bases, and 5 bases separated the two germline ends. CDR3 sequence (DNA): TGTGCCAGCAGCTTAGGGTATGAGACCCAGTACTTC. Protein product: CASSLGYETQYF. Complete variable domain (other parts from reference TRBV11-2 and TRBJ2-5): EAGVAQSPRYKIIEKRQSVAFWCNPISGHATLYWYQQILGQGPKLLIQFQNNGVVDDSQLPKDRFSAERLKGVDSTLKIQPAKLEDSAVYLCASSLGYETQYFGPGTRLLVL.

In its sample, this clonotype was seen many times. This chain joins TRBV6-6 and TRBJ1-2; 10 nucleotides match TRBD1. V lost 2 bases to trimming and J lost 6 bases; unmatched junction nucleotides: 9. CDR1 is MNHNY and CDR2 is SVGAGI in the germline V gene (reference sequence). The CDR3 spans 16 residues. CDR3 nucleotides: TGTGCCAGCAGTTACCCGGACAGGGGGACATCTGATGGCTACACCTTC. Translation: CASSYPDRGTSDGYTF.

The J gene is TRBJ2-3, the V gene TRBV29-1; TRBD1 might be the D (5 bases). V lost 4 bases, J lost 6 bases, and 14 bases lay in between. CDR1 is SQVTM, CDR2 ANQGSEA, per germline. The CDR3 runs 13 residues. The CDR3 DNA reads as TGCAGCGTTGGGGTCAGACAGTCGGATACGCAGTATTTT. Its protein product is CSVGVRQSDTQYF.

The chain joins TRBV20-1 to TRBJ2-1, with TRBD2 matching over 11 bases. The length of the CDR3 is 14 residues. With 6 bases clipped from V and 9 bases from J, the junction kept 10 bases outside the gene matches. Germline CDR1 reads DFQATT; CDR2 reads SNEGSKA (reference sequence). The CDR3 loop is CSAPLAGDWSEQFF. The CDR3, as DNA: TGCAGTGCCCCACTAGCGGGAGACTGGAGTGAGCAGTTCTTC.

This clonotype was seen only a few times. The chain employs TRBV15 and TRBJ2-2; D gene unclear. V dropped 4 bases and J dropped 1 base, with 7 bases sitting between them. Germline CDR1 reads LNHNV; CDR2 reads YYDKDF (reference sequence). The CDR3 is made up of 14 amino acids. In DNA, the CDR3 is TGTGCCACCAGCATAAGAAGGAACACCGGGGAGCTGTTTTTT. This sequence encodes CATSIRRNTGELFF.

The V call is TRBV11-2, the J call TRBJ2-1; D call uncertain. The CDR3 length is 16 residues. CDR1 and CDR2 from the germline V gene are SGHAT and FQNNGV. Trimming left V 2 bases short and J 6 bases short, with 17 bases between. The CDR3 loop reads CASSLLRAPLGNEQFF. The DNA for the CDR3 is TGTGCCAGCAGCTTATTACGGGCTCCCCTAGGCAATGAGCAGTTCTTC.

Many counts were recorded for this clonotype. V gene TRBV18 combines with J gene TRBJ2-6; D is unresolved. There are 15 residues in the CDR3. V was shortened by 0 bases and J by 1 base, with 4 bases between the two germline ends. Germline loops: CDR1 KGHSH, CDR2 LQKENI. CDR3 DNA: TGTGCCAGCTCACCACCGAATTCTGGGGCCAACGTCCTGACTTTC. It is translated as CASSPPNSGANVLTF. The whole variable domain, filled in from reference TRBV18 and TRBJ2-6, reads NAGVMQNPRHLVRRRGQEARLRCSPMKGHSHVYWYRQLPEEGLKFMVYLQKENIIDESGMPKERFSAEFPKEGPSILRIQQVVRGDSAAYFCASSPPNSGANVLTFGAGSRLTVL.

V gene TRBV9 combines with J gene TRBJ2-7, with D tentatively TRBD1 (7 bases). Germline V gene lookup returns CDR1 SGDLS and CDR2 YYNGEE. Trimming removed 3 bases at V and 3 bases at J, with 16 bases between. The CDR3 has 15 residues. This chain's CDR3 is CASSAGDSTVYEQYF. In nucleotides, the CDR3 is TGTGCCAGCAGCGCGGGGGACAGCACGGTCTACGAGCAGTACTTC. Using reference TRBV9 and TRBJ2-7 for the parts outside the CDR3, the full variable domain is DSGVTQTPKHLITATGQRVTLRCSPRSGDLSVYWYQQSLDQGLQFLIQYYNGEERAKGNILERFSAQQFPDLHSELNLSSLELGDSALYFCASSAGDSTVYEQYFGPGTRLTVT.

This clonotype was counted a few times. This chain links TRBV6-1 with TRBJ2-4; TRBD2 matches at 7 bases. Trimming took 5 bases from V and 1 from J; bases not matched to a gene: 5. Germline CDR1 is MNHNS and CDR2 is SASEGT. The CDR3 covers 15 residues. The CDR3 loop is CASSRREGAKNIQYF. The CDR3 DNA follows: TGTGCCAGCAGTAGAAGGGAGGGGGCCAAAAACATTCAGTACTTC.

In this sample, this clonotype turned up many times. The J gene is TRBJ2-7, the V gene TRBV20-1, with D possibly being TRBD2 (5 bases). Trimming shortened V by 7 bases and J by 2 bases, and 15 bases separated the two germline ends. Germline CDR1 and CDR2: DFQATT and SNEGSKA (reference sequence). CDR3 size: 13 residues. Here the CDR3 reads CSVGERMPYEQYF. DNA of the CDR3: TGCAGTGTTGGGGAGAGGATGCCCTACGAGCAGTACTTC.

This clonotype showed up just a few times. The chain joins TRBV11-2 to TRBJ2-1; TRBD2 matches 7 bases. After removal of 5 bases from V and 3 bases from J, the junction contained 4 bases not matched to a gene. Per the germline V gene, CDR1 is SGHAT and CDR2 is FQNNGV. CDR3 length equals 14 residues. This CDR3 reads CASSPPGGYNEQFF. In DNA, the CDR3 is TGTGCCAGCAGCCCACCGGGAGGCTACAATGAGCAGTTCTTC.

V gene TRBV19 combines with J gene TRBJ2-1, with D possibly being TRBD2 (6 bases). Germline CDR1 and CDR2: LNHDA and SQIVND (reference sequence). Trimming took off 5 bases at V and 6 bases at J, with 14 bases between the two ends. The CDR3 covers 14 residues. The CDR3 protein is CASSGTGTVNEQFF. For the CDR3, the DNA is TGTGCCAGTAGTGGAACCGGGACTGTCAATGAGCAGTTCTTC.

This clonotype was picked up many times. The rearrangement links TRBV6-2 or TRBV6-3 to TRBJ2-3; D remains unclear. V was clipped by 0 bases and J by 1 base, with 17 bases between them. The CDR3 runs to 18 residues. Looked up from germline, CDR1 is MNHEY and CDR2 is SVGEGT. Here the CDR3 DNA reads TGTGCCAGCAGTTACTCGAGTTGGGCGGTGGTTGGCACAGATACGCAGTATTTT. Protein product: CASSYSSWAVVGTDTQYF.